Listed here is a single T cell receptor (beta chain). Its matching antigen is unknown. Trimming took 3 bases from V and 7 from J; bases not matched to a gene: 11. CDR3 size: 16 residues. The data originate from a study of blood T cells in healthy people across ages. Findings and caveats of the study: In older individuals, TCR beta diversity per million T cells was lower, falling roughly linearly with age.

Through a sample-barcoded 5' primer and a J-beta primer mix, a second PCR was run for roughly 6 to 11 cycles. Each CDR3 protein gets one entry after TCRdb re-called the 5' RACE reads with MiXCR. The sample consists of more than 800,000 distinct CDR3 sequences, under 30% of them appearing once. J is TRBJ2-7 and V is TRBV12-3 or TRBV12-4; TRBD2 matches at 11 bases. The TCR sequence derives from a woman older than 75 in good health. What was sequenced was blood. CDR3 bases: TGTGCCAGCAGTTTCTTAGCGGGGGGGCTACAATTTGAGCAGTACTTC. As protein: CASSFLAGGLQFEQYF.